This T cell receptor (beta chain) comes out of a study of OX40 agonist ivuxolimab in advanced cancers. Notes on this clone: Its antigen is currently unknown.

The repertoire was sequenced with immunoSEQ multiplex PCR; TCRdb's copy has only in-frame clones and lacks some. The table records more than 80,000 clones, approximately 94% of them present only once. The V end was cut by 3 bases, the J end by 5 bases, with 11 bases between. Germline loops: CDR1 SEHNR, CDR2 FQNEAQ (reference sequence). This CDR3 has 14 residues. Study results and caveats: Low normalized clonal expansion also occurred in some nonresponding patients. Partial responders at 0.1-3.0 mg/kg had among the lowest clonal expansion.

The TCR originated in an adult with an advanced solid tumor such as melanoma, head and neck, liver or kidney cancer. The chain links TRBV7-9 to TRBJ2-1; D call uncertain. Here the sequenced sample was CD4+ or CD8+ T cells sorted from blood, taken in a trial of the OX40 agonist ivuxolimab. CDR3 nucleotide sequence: TGTGCCAGCAGCTTGTTCTCCGCTAACAATGAGCAGTTCTTC. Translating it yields CASSLFSANNEQFF.